This T cell receptor (beta chain) appears in the sequencing data of a study of early stage breast cancer tumors. Study-level information: Among roughly twelve ER+/PR+/HER2- tumors, eight were ductal, four lobular. Findings and limits, study-wide: Comparing each tissue with blood distinguished tumor from normal in most of the 16 patients. Tumors had about 2.5-fold higher T cell density and higher clonality than adjacent normal breast tissue.

Germline V CDR1 and CDR2: SGHNT, YENEEA. The V gene end was trimmed by 5 bases and the J gene end by 2 bases; junction bases not matched to a gene: 7. CDR3 length: 16 amino acids. A word on this clone: Its target is unknown.

The table came from immunoSEQ multiplex PCR; TCRdb's copy has only in-frame clones and leaves some out. The repertoire holds under 45,000 clones, with approximately 69% as singletons. This clonotype was sampled from a person aged 55 to 69 with breast cancer. What was sequenced was blood. This chain links TRBV11-3 with TRBJ1-3; TRBD1 matches at 9 bases. CDR3 bases: TGTGCCAGCAGCCCCGGCCGACAGGGGGCTGGAAACACCATATATTTT. This encodes CASSPGRQGAGNTIYF.